A single sample is the source of the 23 T cell receptor beta chains below, sequenced in a study of blood T cell repertoires in COVID-19. The method was immunoSEQ multiplex PCR; TCRdb's version includes in-frame clones alone and lacks a portion of them. The sample yields 490,000 or so clones, about 88% seen once. The sequencing input was PBMCs or T cells enriched from blood (not recorded which). The receptor source for this set is a woman in her fifties or sixties who had recovered from COVID-19.

Turning to this clone: Other DNA sequences of this sample code for an identical CDR3. V is TRBV3-1 (or the pseudogene TRBV3-2) and J is TRBJ1-1, with 7 bases aligning to TRBD1. The CDR3 contains 13 residues. Germline V CDR1 and CDR2: LGHDT, YNNKEL (reference sequence). Trimming cost V 1 base and J 5 bases; bases outside gene matches: 1. The CDR3 DNA sequence: TGTGCCAGCAGCCAAGCAGGGGGTACTGAAGCTTTCTTT. Its protein is CASSQAGGTEAFF.

The chain combines TRBV12-3 or TRBV12-4 with TRBJ1-1; unclear D gene. CDR3 length: 11 residues. V lost 6 bases, J lost 4 bases, and 6 bases lay in between. The CDR3 here is CASRHLTEAFF. CDR3 nucleotide sequence: TGTGCCAGCAGACACCTCACTGAAGCTTTCTTT.

CDR3: CASSESWSGRTDTQYF. The CDR3 DNA sequence: TGCGCCAGCAGTGAGTCGTGGAGCGGCCGGACAGATACGCAGTATTTT. This chain uses TRBV10-1 with TRBJ2-3; a possible D gene is TRBD2 (5 bases). This CDR3 has 16 amino acids. Looked up from germline, CDR1 is WNHNN and CDR2 is SYGVQD (reference sequence). Trimming left V 0 bases short and J 3 bases short, with 13 bases between.

The J gene is TRBJ2-7, the V gene TRBV18; 11 bases agree with TRBD2. The germline V gene has CDR1 KGHSH and CDR2 LQKENI. CDR3 length: 15 amino acids. V was clipped by 6 bases and J by 1 base; unmatched bases: 5. The CDR3 reads CASSSTSGVSYEQYV. DNA of the CDR3: TGTGCCAGCTCGTCGACTAGCGGGGTGTCCTACGAGCAGTACGTC.

The CDR3 coding sequence is TGTGCCAGCAGCCAACAGGGAAACACCATATATTTT. Protein sequence: CASSQQGNTIYF. V is TRBV3-1 (or the pseudogene TRBV3-2) and J is TRBJ1-3; D unclear. Looked up from germline, CDR1 is LGHDT and CDR2 is YNNKEL (reference sequence). The CDR3 has 12 residues. Between the trimmed V and J ends, which lost 2 bases and 4 bases, there was a span of 3 bases.

The chain couples TRBV6-5 to TRBJ2-5; 9 nucleotides match TRBD2. The CDR3 consists of 13 residues. The ends lost 6 bases at V and 5 bases at J; junction bases unmatched: 4. Germline CDR1 reads MNHEY; CDR2 reads SVGAGI. The CDR3 region has the DNA TGTGCCAGCAGAATAGCGGGGGCGGAGACCCAGTACTTC. It yields the protein CASRIAGAETQYF.

The V gene is TRBV29-1, the J gene TRBJ1-2; 11 bases agree with TRBD1. CDR3 length: 15 residues. V lost 7 bases, J lost 8 bases, and 15 bases stayed unmatched. The germline V gene has CDR1 SQVTM and CDR2 ANQGSEA. In nucleotides, the CDR3 is TGCAGCGCTAGGACAGGGGGCGCCCGAGGAGAAGGCTACACCTTC. It translates to CSARTGGARGEGYTF.

The chain is built from TRBV27 and TRBJ2-2; the D gene is possibly TRBD1 (6 bases). V was shortened by 5 bases and J by 7 bases, with 11 bases between the two germline ends. The length of the CDR3 is 13 residues. The germline V gene encodes CDR1 MNHEY and CDR2 SMNVEV (reference sequence). The CDR3 loop reads CASSPTGYGELFF. The CDR3 coding sequence is TGTGCCAGCAGTCCAACAGGGTACGGGGAGCTGTTTTTT.

This clone was picked up one time. The chain links TRBV7-6 to TRBJ2-3, with 10 bases identical to TRBD1. Germline loops: CDR1 SGHVS, CDR2 FNYEAQ. This CDR3 contains 15 residues. J was trimmed by 3 bases and V by 5 bases; bases with no gene match: 5. CDR3 sequence reads: CASSDRDRGTDTQYF. Here the CDR3 DNA reads TGTGCCAGCAGCGACCGGGACAGGGGTACAGATACGCAGTATTTT.

The chain links TRBV5-1 to TRBJ1-1; 9 bases agree with TRBD1. The CDR3 totals 15 residues. Germline V gene data show CDR1 as SGHRS and CDR2 as YFSETQ. V lost 0 bases, J lost 6 bases, and 6 bases stayed unmatched. The CDR3: CASSLGVGQGSEAFF. CDR3 nucleotides: TGCGCCAGCAGCTTGGGTGTGGGACAGGGCTCTGAAGCTTTCTTT.

The V gene is TRBV30, the J gene TRBJ1-2; D is perhaps TRBD1 (5 bases). V lost 0 bases to trimming and J lost 0 bases, with 8 bases between them. Germline-derived CDR1 and CDR2 are GTSNPN and SVGIG (reference sequence). CDR3 length equals 14 residues. The CDR3 DNA reads as TGTGCCTGGAGTGTACAGGTACCTAACTATGGCTACACCTTC. It translates to CAWSVQVPNYGYTF.

The chain uses TRBV5-1 and TRBJ1-5, with 7 positions matching TRBD1. Germline CDR1 SGHRS, CDR2 YFSETQ. This CDR3 is built from 19 residues. The ends lost 1 base at V and 0 bases at J; junction bases unmatched: 13. CDR3 residues: CASSLKFGLQGDSNQPQHF. The CDR3 nucleotides are TGCGCCAGCAGCTTGAAGTTCGGTCTTCAGGGGGATAGCAATCAGCCCCAGCATTTT.

This sequence joins TRBV6-5 and TRBJ1-2; no clear D. V lost 0 bases and J lost 3, with 11 bases in between. The CDR3 has 15 residues. The germline V gene encodes CDR1 MNHEY and CDR2 SVGAGI. CDR3 sequence (DNA): TGTGCCAGCAGTTACTCCGGCGCTGGGCACTATGGCTACACCTTC. Amino acid sequence: CASSYSGAGHYGYTF.

This clone was observed many times. The V gene is TRBV6-4, the J gene TRBJ2-1; 7 bases agree with TRBD2. The CDR3 extends over 13 amino acids. V trimming: 9 bases; J trimming: 9 bases; junction bases outside the gene matches: 11. The germline V gene has CDR1 MRHNA and CDR2 SNTAGT. The CDR3 bases are TGTGCCAGTAGGGGAACTAGCGTCGGTGAGCAGTTCTTC. Translated: CASRGTSVGEQFF.

V is TRBV2 and J is TRBJ1-6, with TRBD1 matching over 10 bases. This CDR3 has 19 residues. The V gene's germline CDR1 is SNHLY and CDR2 FYNNEI. V lost 6 bases and J lost 1; bases outside the gene matches: 12. CDR3 in amino acids: CASSLTGGKGSSYNSPLHF. CDR3 in DNA: TGTGCCAGCAGCCTGACAGGGGGCAAAGGGTCATCCTATAATTCACCCCTCCACTTT. The complete variable domain, with remaining parts taken from reference TRBV2 and TRBJ1-6, reads EPEVTQTPSHQVTQMGQEVILRCVPISNHLYFYWYRQILGQKVEFLVSFYNNEISEKSEIFDDQFSVERPDGSNFTLKIRSTKLEDSAMYFCASSLTGGKGSSYNSPLHFGNGTRLTVT.

V and J are TRBV29-1 and TRBJ1-1; D is perhaps TRBD1 (6 bases). The CDR3 loop spans 13 amino acids. Germline CDR1 reads SQVTM; CDR2 reads ANQGSEA. The V and J ends lost 8 bases and 6 bases respectively, with 19 bases between them. In DNA form, the CDR3 reads TGCAGCTCAGGGCAGGGGCCCTCCCCTGAAGCTTTCTTT. Translation: CSSGQGPSPEAFF.

This clone was observed once. The chain couples TRBV5-1 to TRBJ1-2; unclear D gene. CDR3 length: 13 residues. In germline, CDR1 is SGHRS, CDR2 YFSETQ. V lost 1 base, J lost 8 bases, and 12 bases lay in between. CDR3 DNA: TGCGCCAGCAGCTTGTTCGGTGCGAGGGGCTACACCTTC. Protein product: CASSLFGARGYTF.

This rearrangement joins TRBV12-3 or TRBV12-4 to TRBJ1-3; D is undetermined. The CDR3 covers 13 residues. With 1 base removed from V and 3 bases from J, the gap between germline ends came to 4 bases. This CDR3 reads CASSLGGGNTIYF. The CDR3 region has the DNA TGTGCCAGCAGTTTAGGAGGTGGAAACACCATATATTTT.

The chain joins TRBV2 to TRBJ2-5, with D perhaps matching TRBD2 (5 bases). Germline CDR1 reads SNHLY; CDR2 reads FYNNEI. V lost 1 base and J 2 bases, leaving 8 bases between the germline ends. There are 14 residues in the CDR3. The CDR3 region is CASSEGSGQETQYF. DNA of the CDR3: TGTGCCAGCAGTGAAGGCAGCGGACAAGAGACCCAGTACTTC.

The J gene is TRBJ1-1, the V gene TRBV6-5, with TRBD1 matching 7 bases. Per the germline V gene, CDR1 is MNHEY and CDR2 is SVGAGI. The CDR3 loop spans 16 amino acids. After removal of 2 bases from V and 0 bases from J, the junction contained 6 bases not matched to a gene. CDR3 DNA: TGTGCCAGCAGTTACGGTAGGGGGCTGTTGAACACTGAAGCTTTCTTT. It encodes CASSYGRGLLNTEAFF.

The V and J genes are TRBV18 and TRBJ1-2; D is unresolved. Trimming stripped 6 bases from V and 6 bases from J, with 14 bases between. The CDR3 consists of 13 residues. Per germline, CDR1 KGHSH and CDR2 LQKENI. The CDR3 DNA reads TGTGCCAGCTCCCTAGCGGGTTGGGATGGCTACACCTTC. This codes for CASSLAGWDGYTF.

With regard to this clone: At the DNA level, this CDR3 is encoded by other sequences in the same sample as well. The chain joins TRBV27 to TRBJ1-6; no definite D call. The ends were cut back, 3 bases at V and 6 bases at J, with 9 bases in the middle. The CDR3 runs 14 residues. From germline, CDR1 is MNHEY and CDR2 SMNVEV (reference sequence). The CDR3 nucleotides are TGTGCCAGCAGTTTTACCGGAGGTAATTCACCCCTCCACTTT. It yields the protein CASSFTGGNSPLHF.

The rearrangement links TRBV3-1 (or the pseudogene TRBV3-2) to TRBJ2-7, with D possibly being TRBD2 (7 bases). Germline loops: CDR1 LGHDT, CDR2 YNNKEL (reference sequence). The V end lost 0 bases, the J end lost 11 bases, and 17 bases lay between the germline ends. This CDR3 has 14 residues. CDR3 amino acids: CASSQDGTGGAKYF. The CDR3 DNA reads TGTGCCAGCAGCCAAGATGGGACGGGGGGCGCAAAGTACTTC.